This T cell receptor beta chain was obtained from a study of T-cell reconstitution after alpha-beta-depleted transplantation in children. The CDR3 is made up of 17 amino acids. The V gene's germline CDR1 is SGHRS and CDR2 YFSETQ. With 4 bases clipped from V and 7 bases from J, the junction kept 11 bases outside the gene matches. Unique molecular identifiers were used in preparing the TCRbeta library. One entry per CDR3 protein results from TCRdb running MiXCR on the PCR reads. The sample carries fewer than 90,000 distinct CDR3 sequences, around 7.9% recorded once. This clonotype was detected many times.

The V call is TRBV5-1, the J call TRBJ1-6, with 10 bases aligning to TRBD1. The sequence derives from a human donor who donated a stem cell graft to a child with acute lymphoblastic leukemia. Source: PBMCs from the stem cell graft donor, taken from the stem cell graft. CDR3 amino acids: CASSRTTGGAGNSPLHF. For the CDR3, the DNA is TGCGCCAGCAGCCGTACGACAGGGGGCGCAGGGAATTCACCCCTCCACTTT. Complete variable domain (other parts from reference TRBV5-1 and TRBJ1-6): KAGVTQTPRYLIKTRGQQVTLSCSPISGHRSVSWYQQTPGQGLQFLFEYFSETQRNKGNFPGRFSGRQFSNSRSEMNVSTLELGDSALYLCASSRTTGGAGNSPLHFGNGTRLTVT.